The 22 T cell receptor beta chains in this list originate from one sample, sequenced in a study of blood T cell repertoires in COVID-19. Sequencing used immunoSEQ multiplex PCR; TCRdb keeps in-frame clones, though not all of them. The sample has 100,000 to 150,000 clones, about 90% seen once. The sample consisted of peripheral blood. These receptors were taken from a human donor in a cohort sampled during active COVID-19.

The V gene is TRBV11-3, the J gene TRBJ2-7; perhaps TRBD1 as D (5 bases). This CDR3 has 14 residues. The germline V gene encodes CDR1 SGHNT and CDR2 YENEEA. Trimming removed 1 base at V and 1 base at J, with 8 bases between. The CDR3 is CASSLGGQSYEQYF. CDR3 in DNA: TGTGCCAGCAGCTTAGGTGGACAATCCTACGAGCAGTACTTC.

The chain carries TRBV5-1 and TRBJ2-6; no clear D gene. The V gene lost 0 bases and the J gene lost 1 base, with 11 bases spanning the gap. Looked up from germline, CDR1 is SGHRS and CDR2 is YFSETQ. The CDR3 covers 17 residues. CDR3 nucleotide sequence: TGCGCCAGCAGCTTGGAAGCCCGGAGTTCTGGGGCCAACGTCCTGACTTTC. This codes for CASSLEARSSGANVLTF. Supplemented by reference TRBV5-1 and TRBJ2-6, the full variable domain reads KAGVTQTPRYLIKTRGQQVTLSCSPISGHRSVSWYQQTPGQGLQFLFEYFSETQRNKGNFPGRFSGRQFSNSRSEMNVSTLELGDSALYLCASSLEARSSGANVLTFGAGSRLTVL.

This chain uses TRBV5-1 with TRBJ1-2; D is perhaps TRBD1 (6 bases). The CDR3 extends over 14 amino acids. Trimming took 0 bases from V and 4 from J, leaving 10 bases between them. CDR1 SGHRS and CDR2 YFSETQ come from the germline V gene. This CDR3 is CASSLGTVAYGYTF. The CDR3 nucleotides are TGCGCCAGCAGCTTGGGGACAGTTGCCTATGGCTACACCTTC.

The chain couples TRBV5-6 to TRBJ2-2; D gene unclear. Germline V gene data show CDR1 as SGHDT and CDR2 as YYEEEE. The CDR3 spans 15 residues. Trimming cost V 1 base and J 6 bases, with 13 bases left between them. The CDR3 coding sequence is TGTGCCAGCAGCTTGTACTCACCTCGTTCCGGGGAGCTGTTTTTT. Translation: CASSLYSPRSGELFF.

The chain couples TRBV27 to TRBJ2-4, with D possibly being TRBD1 (7 bases). Germline V gene lookup returns CDR1 MNHEY and CDR2 SMNVEV (reference sequence). Trimming took 5 bases from V and 3 from J, leaving 14 bases between them. CDR3 length: 15 residues. The chain's CDR3 is CASSQGGFGKNIQYF. The CDR3 DNA sequence: TGTGCCAGCAGTCAGGGGGGTTTCGGCAAAAACATTCAGTACTTC.

This clone came up a few times. DNA of the CDR3: TGTGCCAGCAGCGAGCGCCGGCAGGGTTGGTTTCTATACGAGCAGTACTTC. Translated, it gives CASSERRQGWFLYEQYF. The genes are TRBV11-2 and TRBJ2-7, with a tentative D call TRBD1 (5 bases). This CDR3 is 17 amino acids long. The V gene's germline CDR1 is SGHAT and CDR2 FQNNGV. V lost 5 bases to trimming and J lost 4 bases, with 24 bases between them.

The genes are TRBV19 and TRBJ2-7; TRBD1 matches at 8 bases. This CDR3 spans 15 amino acids. Trimming at V came to 3 bases and at J to 4 bases, leaving 8 bases not matched to a gene. The germline V gene encodes CDR1 LNHDA and CDR2 SQIVND (reference sequence). CDR3 DNA: TGTGCCAGTAGTATTCGGCCAGGGGGCTTGTACGAGCAGTACTTC. This sequence encodes CASSIRPGGLYEQYF.

The rearrangement uses TRBV19 and TRBJ1-5; 9 bases are a match to TRBD1. After removal of 5 bases from V and 6 bases from J, the junction contained 11 bases not matched to a gene. The germline V gene encodes CDR1 LNHDA and CDR2 SQIVND (reference sequence). CDR3 length equals 16 residues. The CDR3 here is CASSGDRDRYFQPQHF. CDR3 DNA sequence: TGTGCCAGTAGTGGGGACAGGGACCGTTATTTTCAGCCCCAGCATTTT. Supplemented by reference TRBV19 and TRBJ1-5, the full variable domain reads DGGITQSPKYLFRKEGQNVTLSCEQNLNHDAMYWYRQDPGQGLRLIYYSQIVNDFQKGDIAEGYSVSREKKESFPLTVTSAQKNPTAFYLCASSGDRDRYFQPQHFGDGTRLSIL.

Concerning this clone itself: The same CDR3 is also encoded by other DNA sequences in this sample. The chain links TRBV19 to TRBJ2-5; D not resolved. Germline CDR1 LNHDA, CDR2 SQIVND (reference sequence). Trimming pared 3 bases from V and 4 bases from J, leaving 3 bases between. The length of the CDR3 is 11 residues. The CDR3 nucleotides are TGTGCCAGTAGTATCTCAGAGACCCAGTACTTC. This codes for CASSISETQYF.

The gene calls are TRBV5-1 and TRBJ2-3; the D is unclear. V was clipped by 4 bases and J by 1 base, with 13 bases between them. CDR3 length: 15 residues. Germline CDR1 and CDR2: SGHRS and YFSETQ. CDR3 sequence (DNA): TGCGCCAGCAGCCCGCTCAGTGGTGGCACAGATACGCAGTATTTT. Translated: CASSPLSGGTDTQYF.

The chain joins TRBV15 to TRBJ2-3, with 8 bases lining up with TRBD2. Per the germline V gene, CDR1 is LNHNV and CDR2 is YYDKDF (reference sequence). Losses at the gene ends were 1 base for V and 4 bases for J; bases not matched to a gene: 10. This CDR3 spans 17 amino acids. CDR3: CATSRGGSGKSSDTQYF. The CDR3 DNA sequence: TGTGCCACCAGCAGAGGTGGTAGCGGGAAGTCATCAGATACGCAGTATTTT.

The DNA of the CDR3 is TGTGCCAGCAGCGTAGACGACAGGGTAAATTCACCCCTCCACTTT. Protein: CASSVDDRVNSPLHF. J is TRBJ1-6 and V is TRBV9; 7 bases fit TRBD1. The length of the CDR3 is 15 residues. With 0 bases clipped from V and 7 bases from J, the junction kept 4 bases outside the gene matches. Per germline, CDR1 SGDLS and CDR2 YYNGEE.

V is TRBV14 and J is TRBJ2-1; 9 nucleotides line up with TRBD2. CDR1 SGHDN and CDR2 FVKESK come from the germline V gene. Losses at the gene ends were 6 bases for V and 8 bases for J; bases not matched to a gene: 11. This CDR3 has 15 amino acids. CDR3 loop: CASRGRGRARDEQFF. CDR3 nucleotide sequence: TGTGCCAGCAGAGGGCGCGGGAGGGCCAGAGATGAGCAGTTCTTC.

The rearrangement links TRBV29-1 to TRBJ1-4; TRBD1 aligns across 10 bases. V dropped 4 bases and J dropped 6; count of bases not matched to a gene: 5. CDR1 and CDR2 (germline): SQVTM, ANQGSEA. This CDR3 spans 14 amino acids. This CDR3 reads CSVGLGTGDEKLFF. In DNA, the CDR3 is TGCAGCGTTGGGTTGGGGACAGGGGATGAAAAACTGTTTTTT. The full variable domain, rest sourced from reference TRBV29-1 and TRBJ1-4, is SAVISQKPSRDICQRGTSLTIQCQVDSQVTMMFWYRQQPGQSLTLIATANQGSEATYESGFVIDKFPISRPNLTFSTLTVSNMSPEDSSIYLCSVGLGTGDEKLFFGSGTQLSVL.

Only one count was recorded for this clone. The chain employs TRBV5-1 and TRBJ1-2, with TRBD1 as a possible D gene (6 bases). The CDR3 consists of 14 residues. Between the trimmed V and J ends, which lost 0 bases and 5 bases, there was a span of 11 bases. CDR1 is SGHRS and CDR2 is YFSETQ in the germline V gene. CDR3 amino acids: CASSLEQGIYGYTF. The CDR3 bases are TGCGCCAGCAGCTTGGAACAGGGAATATATGGCTACACCTTC.

V and J are TRBV6-2 or TRBV6-3 and TRBJ2-1; 11 bases are a match to TRBD2. Per the germline V gene, CDR1 is MNHEY and CDR2 is SVGEGT. Losses at the gene ends were 2 bases for V and 9 bases for J; bases not matched to a gene: 18. This CDR3 comprises 19 residues. The CDR3 DNA reads as TGTGCCAGCAGTTACGTCCGGCTAGCGGGGGGCTTAAAAGGGGGTGAGCAGTTCTTC. Protein: CASSYVRLAGGLKGGEQFF.

The chain couples TRBV5-1 to TRBJ2-7; the D gene is possibly TRBD2 (6 bases). The germline CDR1 and CDR2 sequences are SGHRS and YFSETQ. This CDR3 comprises 17 residues. V lost 0 bases and J 2 bases, leaving 18 bases between the germline ends. CDR3 amino acids: CASSLATDTGEAYEQYF. The CDR3 DNA follows: TGCGCCAGCAGCTTGGCGACCGACACGGGAGAAGCCTACGAGCAGTACTTC.

This clone was found a few times. The chain is built from TRBV19 and TRBJ1-5; D gene uncertain. Germline loops: CDR1 LNHDA, CDR2 SQIVND (reference sequence). The V gene lost 8 bases and the J gene lost 13 bases, with 21 bases spanning the gap. The CDR3 extends over 13 amino acids. The CDR3 DNA sequence: TGTGCCAGTGCACAATCCGCGGCATCTCAACAGCATTTT. It translates to CASAQSAASQQHF. Looking up the rest from reference TRBV19 and TRBJ1-5 gives the full variable domain: DGGITQSPKYLFRKEGQNVTLSCEQNLNHDAMYWYRQDPGQGLRLIYYSQIVNDFQKGDIAEGYSVSREKKESFPLTVTSAQKNPTAFYLCASAQSAASQQHFGDGTRLSIL.

This chain uses TRBV30 with TRBJ1-1; maybe TRBD1 (5 bases). The V end was cut by 2 bases, the J end by 5 bases, with 9 bases between. Germline V gene data show CDR1 as GTSNPN and CDR2 as SVGIG (reference sequence). The CDR3 runs to 12 residues. The DNA of the CDR3 is TGTGCCTGGAGTAGGGGTGGTACTGAAGCTTTCTTT. It yields the protein CAWSRGGTEAFF.

The V gene is TRBV28, the J gene TRBJ1-3, with D tentatively TRBD1 (6 bases). Trimming shortened V by 6 bases and J by 8 bases, and 20 bases separated the two germline ends. This CDR3 is 15 amino acids long. Germline CDR1 reads MDHEN; CDR2 reads SYDVKM. The CDR3 DNA reads TGTGCCAGCAGAACCACAGGGATGAGGAATTACACCATATATTTT. Its protein product is CASRTTGMRNYTIYF.

V and J are TRBV30 and TRBJ1-4; 7 bases align to TRBD1. In germline, CDR1 is GTSNPN, CDR2 SVGIG (reference sequence). With 3 bases clipped from V and 2 bases from J, the junction kept 12 bases outside the gene matches. CDR3 size: 17 residues. The CDR3 sequence: CAWRGRQGVSTNEKLFF. The CDR3 region has the DNA TGTGCCTGGAGGGGGCGACAGGGAGTTTCGACTAATGAAAAACTGTTTTTT.

V and J are TRBV4-2 and TRBJ2-5, with 12 bases lining up with TRBD2. V trimming: 0 bases; J trimming: 5 bases; junction bases outside the gene matches: 7. CDR3 length: 17 amino acids. The germline V gene encodes CDR1 LGHNA and CDR2 YNFKEQ. In nucleotides, the CDR3 is TGTGCCAGCAGCCAAGATCCTAGCGGGGGGGCCTGGGAGACCCAGTACTTC. Its translation: CASSQDPSGGAWETQYF.